This T cell receptor beta chain is drawn from a study of T cells after yellow fever vaccination. The overall study: For low cell numbers, libraries were made with SMART-Seq v4 Ultra Low Input.

Trimming stripped 5 bases from V and 6 bases from J, with 10 bases between. This CDR3 comprises 12 residues. Via MiXCR, TCRdb re-called the 5' RACE reads, giving one row per CDR3 protein. The table shows about 550,000 distinct CDR3 sequences, with roughly 19% occurring only once. General study findings and limits: Clonotype sharing between CD4 and CD8 compartments was small. Researchers report a weaker secondary response that nonetheless peaked faster, day 5 versus 15.

Regarding this clonotype: Its matching antigen is unknown.

The source was PBMCs, collected 15 days after the yellow fever booster vaccination. The chain couples TRBV12-3 or TRBV12-4 to TRBJ2-5; the D gene is possibly TRBD2 (5 bases). This receptor was obtained from a man in his thirties or forties who received the YFV17D yellow fever vaccine. The CDR3 DNA reads TGTGCCAGCAGTCCTACGGGAAAGACCCAGTACTTC. Translating gives CASSPTGKTQYF.